Shown below are 32 T cell receptor beta chains from a single sample sequenced in a study of T-cell reconstitution after alpha-beta-depleted transplantation in children. During its preparation, the TCRbeta library received unique molecular identifiers. Using its own MiXCR run on the PCR reads, TCRdb lists one record per CDR3 protein. The repertoire has approximately 800,000 distinct CDR3 sequences, roughly 16% of them found once; the top ten carry approximately 5%. The sequences come from PBMCs, mostly from graft donor cells, collected 360 days after TCRalphabeta/CD19-depleted stem cell transplant. The receptors stem from a male patient younger than 18 who had a stem cell transplant for acute lymphoblastic leukemia, so the T cells may come from the graft donor.

The sample holds a few counts of this clonotype. This chain connects TRBV3-1 to TRBJ1-1; no clear D. V was trimmed by 4 bases and J by 3 bases, leaving 12 bases between them. CDR3 length: 14 residues. Germline CDR1 and CDR2: LGHDT and YNNKEL (reference sequence). CDR3 sequence: CASSPRTADTEAFF. CDR3 bases: TGTGCCAGCAGCCCCCGGACTGCAGACACTGAAGCTTTCTTT.

This rearrangement joins TRBV5-6 to TRBJ2-1; TRBD2 matches at 9 bases. The CDR3 runs to 16 residues. Germline CDR1 and CDR2: SGHDT and YYEEEE. Unmatched junction bases numbered 6, after V lost 3 bases and J lost 2 bases. The CDR3 coding sequence is TGTGCCAGCAGCTGGAGTGGACTAGCGCCCTACAATGAGCAGTTCTTC. It yields the protein CASSWSGLAPYNEQFF.

DNA of the CDR3: TGTGCCAGCAACCAGCCCTACAATGAGCAGTTCTTC. Amino acid sequence: CASNQPYNEQFF. This rearrangement joins TRBV6-2 or TRBV6-3 to TRBJ2-1; no clear D. Trimming stripped 7 bases from V and 2 bases from J, with 6 bases between. The CDR3 is 12 residues long. Per the germline V gene, CDR1 is MNHEY and CDR2 is SVGEGT.

This clonotype was seen a few times. The J gene is TRBJ2-5, the V gene TRBV4-1, with D maybe TRBD2 (5 bases). CDR3 size: 14 residues. The germline V gene has CDR1 MGHRA and CDR2 YSYEKL. V gave up 1 base and J gave up 5 bases, with 11 bases separating them. The CDR3 DNA sequence: TGCGCCAGCAGCCAAGTCGGGAAATGGGAGACCCAGTACTTC. Protein product: CASSQVGKWETQYF.

The V and J genes are TRBV7-9 and TRBJ2-7, with TRBD1 matching 9 bases. Germline V CDR1 and CDR2: SEHNR, FQNEAQ (reference sequence). The V and J ends lost 4 bases and 2 bases, in that order; junction bases with no gene match: 3. The CDR3 consists of 14 residues. The CDR3 nucleotides are TGTGCCAGCAGCTCGTGGGACAGGGCCTACGAGCAGTACTTC. Encoded protein: CASSSWDRAYEQYF.

This clonotype was seen more than once but under ten times. The chain has TRBV7-9 and TRBJ2-5; 7 bases match TRBD1. The V gene's germline CDR1 is SEHNR and CDR2 FQNEAQ (reference sequence). V lost 8 bases, J lost 3 bases, and 9 bases stayed unmatched. CDR3 length: 14 amino acids. The CDR3 loop is CASEGDSIEETQYF. The CDR3 region has the DNA TGTGCCAGCGAGGGGGACAGCATCGAAGAGACCCAGTACTTC.

This clonotype occurred a few times. This rearrangement joins TRBV2 to TRBJ2-7; TRBD1 is a possible D gene (5 bases). The V end lost 3 bases, the J end lost 1 base, and 13 bases lay between the germline ends. This CDR3 is 15 amino acids long. Germline V lookup: CDR1 SNHLY, CDR2 FYNNEI. The CDR3 coding sequence is TGTGCCAGCAGTGAGTTTGGGGCCCTATCCTACGAGCAGTACTTC. Translating it yields CASSEFGALSYEQYF.

V and J are TRBV7-3 and TRBJ2-3, with TRBD2 matching 9 bases. Per germline, CDR1 SGHTA and CDR2 FQGTGA. The V segment lost 1 base and the J segment 0 bases; nucleotides outside the gene matches: 2. There are 16 residues in the CDR3. The CDR3 region has the DNA TGTGCCAGCAGCTTAATAGCGGGAGTTAGCACAGATACGCAGTATTTT. Encoded protein: CASSLIAGVSTDTQYF.

The chain couples TRBV12-3 or TRBV12-4 to TRBJ2-2, with 7 bases that match TRBD1. J was trimmed by 5 bases and V by 5 bases; bases with no gene match: 5. CDR3 length equals 14 residues. In nucleotides, the CDR3 is TGTGCCAGCAGTCCAAACAGGGGTACCGGGGAGCTGTTTTTT. It codes for CASSPNRGTGELFF.

About this clonotype: The germline gene is not matched at one end of the junction; a read error may be the cause. The chain uses TRBV2 and TRBJ1-5; D unresolved. This CDR3 is 16 amino acids long. Germline CDR1 is SNHLY and CDR2 is FYNNEI. In DNA form, the CDR3 reads TGTGCCAGCAGCGTCAGAGGGCCTTATAGCAATCAGCCCCAGCAATTT. Translation: CASSVRGPYSNQPQQF.

This clonotype showed up just a few times. V gene TRBV18 combines with J gene TRBJ2-3; 13 positions agree with TRBD2. V shed 5 bases, J shed 4 bases, and the junction held 3 bases outside the gene matches. Looked up from germline, CDR1 is KGHSH and CDR2 is LQKENI. This CDR3 region has 15 residues. The DNA for the CDR3 is TGTGCCAGCTCAAGGGGACTAGCGGGATCAGATACGCAGTATTTT. Translating gives CASSRGLAGSDTQYF.

The rearrangement links TRBV7-6 to TRBJ2-1; TRBD2 matches at 8 bases. Per germline, CDR1 SGHVS and CDR2 FNYEAQ. The CDR3 totals 17 residues. V lost 4 bases and J lost 3; bases outside the gene matches: 11. The CDR3 reads CASSSLYRTSSYNEQFF. CDR3 DNA: TGTGCCAGCAGCTCTCTATATAGGACTAGCAGCTACAATGAGCAGTTCTTC.

This sequence joins TRBV5-1 and TRBJ2-7; TRBD1 matches at 8 bases. CDR1 and CDR2 (germline): SGHRS, YFSETQ. The CDR3 is 15 residues long. The V gene end was trimmed by 0 bases and the J gene end by 5 bases; junction bases not matched to a gene: 7. CDR3 sequence reads: CASSLARTGTHEQYF. The CDR3 region has the DNA TGCGCCAGCAGCTTGGCTAGGACAGGGACCCACGAGCAGTACTTC.

This clonotype was picked up many times. At one boundary the junction diverges from the germline segment, which might be a read error. The V and J genes are TRBV5-1 and TRBJ2-7; 11 nucleotides match TRBD1. Germline CDR1 reads SGHRS; CDR2 reads YFSETQ. The CDR3 has 14 residues. Here the CDR3 DNA reads TGTGCCAGCAGCCTAGGGACAGGGGGGTACGAGCAGTACTTC. This gives the protein CASSLGTGGYEQYF.

The V gene is TRBV7-2, the J gene TRBJ2-2; D may be TRBD2 (5 bases). The CDR3 loop spans 12 amino acids. CDR1 and CDR2 (germline): SGHTA, FQGNSA. Trimming removed 7 bases from V and 8 bases from J, with 11 bases in between. CDR3 sequence (DNA): TGTGCCAGCAAGGAGGTCGTGGGGGAGCTGTTTTTT. Its translation: CASKEVVGELFF.

The sample holds a few counts of this clonotype. This chain links TRBV2 with TRBJ2-3, with 8 bases matching TRBD1. This CDR3 is 16 amino acids long. Losses at the gene ends were 4 bases for V and 2 bases for J; bases not matched to a gene: 8. Germline assignment: CDR1 SNHLY and CDR2 FYNNEI. CDR3 sequence: CASSASAGGLTDTQYF. The DNA for the CDR3 is TGTGCCAGCAGTGCCTCGGCAGGGGGCCTCACAGATACGCAGTATTTT.

This clonotype was seen only a few times. This chain links TRBV5-1 with TRBJ2-5; the match to TRBD2 covers 10 bases. Germline loops: CDR1 SGHRS, CDR2 YFSETQ. The V segment lost 1 base and the J segment 3 bases; nucleotides outside the gene matches: 6. The CDR3 runs 16 residues. CDR3 in amino acids: CASSLNRLAGEETQYF. DNA for the CDR3: TGCGCCAGCAGCTTGAATCGGCTAGCGGGAGAAGAGACCCAGTACTTC.

The V and J genes are TRBV6-1 and TRBJ2-6; D could derive from TRBD1 or TRBD2 (5 bases each). Trimming shortened V by 6 bases and J by 1 base, and 10 bases separated the two germline ends. Per germline, CDR1 MNHNS and CDR2 SASEGT. The CDR3 is 15 residues long. In DNA form, the CDR3 reads TGTGCCAGCAGACCAGGGAGTTCTGGGGCCAACGTCCTGACTTTC. This encodes CASRPGSSGANVLTF.

This clonotype has only a few counts. As DNA, the CDR3 is TGCAGTGCCACGACTAGCGGGAGGGTGCGCGATGTGGAGACCCAGTACTTC. It translates to CSATTSGRVRDVETQYF. V gene TRBV20-1 combines with J gene TRBJ2-5; 14 nucleotides align to TRBD2. The V gene's germline CDR1 is DFQATT and CDR2 SNEGSKA (reference sequence). The CDR3 consists of 17 residues. V lost 6 bases to trimming and J lost 5 bases; unmatched junction nucleotides: 14.

V is TRBV7-9 and J is TRBJ2-3; 8 bases agree with TRBD2. Germline V lookup: CDR1 SEHNR, CDR2 FQNEAQ (reference sequence). The junction had 15 bases not matched to a gene; V was cut back by 4 bases and J by 6 bases. This CDR3 contains 17 residues. The CDR3 loop is CASSSPGVAGLTDTQYF. The DNA for the CDR3 is TGTGCCAGCAGCTCCCCGGGGGTAGCGGGACTTACGGATACGCAGTATTTT.

This chain uses TRBV20-1 with TRBJ2-3; no definite D call. The ends were cut back, 6 bases at V and 3 bases at J, with 19 bases in the middle. This CDR3 comprises 15 residues. Germline V lookup: CDR1 DFQATT, CDR2 SNEGSKA (reference sequence). DNA for the CDR3: TGCAGTGCCGACGTGGGCAGCGAGGCGACAGATACGCAGTATTTT. Translating gives CSADVGSEATDTQYF.

In this sample, this clonotype turned up a few times. The rearrangement links TRBV9 to TRBJ2-1, with D perhaps TRBD2 (6 bases). Germline CDR1 reads SGDLS; CDR2 reads YYNGEE. V lost 0 bases and J lost 5, with 15 bases in between. This CDR3 region has 16 residues. The CDR3 nucleotides read TGTGCCAGCAGCGTAGACCCCTCCGGGACTCACAATGAGCAGTTCTTC. This gives the protein CASSVDPSGTHNEQFF.

This clonotype was detected ten times or more. V and J are TRBV11-2 and TRBJ1-1; D remains ambiguous. Trimming took 3 bases from V and 4 from J, leaving 12 bases between them. The germline V gene encodes CDR1 SGHAT and CDR2 FQNNGV. CDR3 length: 14 amino acids. CDR3 coding DNA: TGTGCCAGCAGCTTCAGGACGATGGTCACTGAAGCTTTCTTT. It codes for CASSFRTMVTEAFF.

The chain uses TRBV20-1 and TRBJ2-1, with D possibly being TRBD2 (6 bases). This CDR3 region has 12 residues. Germline V CDR1 and CDR2: DFQATT, SNEGSKA (reference sequence). Deletions cut 8 bases from V and 2 bases from J, with 10 bases between. The CDR3 reads CSQGGAYNEQFF. For the CDR3, the DNA is TGCAGTCAGGGAGGAGCCTACAATGAGCAGTTCTTC.

This clonotype has ten or more counts. The V call is TRBV12-3 or TRBV12-4, the J call TRBJ1-1, with a tentative D call TRBD1 (5 bases). CDR3 size: 13 residues. Trimming pared 2 bases from V and 1 base from J, leaving 5 bases between. The CDR3 nucleotides are TGTGCCAGCAGTTTAAGGGGGAACACTGAAGCTTTCTTT. Amino acid sequence: CASSLRGNTEAFF.

This clonotype was detected only a few times. The rearrangement joins TRBV15 to TRBJ2-3; no clear D. V was clipped by 7 bases and J by 6 bases, with 23 bases between them. This CDR3 region has 16 residues. Germline V gene data show CDR1 as LNHNV and CDR2 as YYDKDF (reference sequence). CDR3 region: CATIEETPNPADTQYF. The CDR3 DNA follows: TGTGCCACCATTGAAGAAACACCAAACCCCGCGGATACGCAGTATTTT.

The J gene is TRBJ2-7, the V gene TRBV6-5; no firm D call. The germline V and J ends were trimmed by 2 bases and 0 bases, with 11 bases remaining between them. The CDR3 loop spans 15 amino acids. Germline assignment: CDR1 MNHEY and CDR2 SVGAGI. The CDR3 sequence: CASSYGVFASYEQYF. In DNA, the CDR3 is TGTGCCAGCAGTTACGGGGTGTTTGCCTCCTACGAGCAGTACTTC.

The chain uses TRBV5-1 and TRBJ2-7, with TRBD1 matching over 9 bases. The CDR3 totals 15 residues. CDR1 is SGHRS, CDR2 YFSETQ, per germline. V trimming: 4 bases; J trimming: 5 bases; junction bases outside the gene matches: 10. This chain's CDR3 is CASSILQGAYNEQYF. The CDR3 DNA reads as TGCGCCAGCAGCATCTTACAGGGGGCGTATAACGAGCAGTACTTC.

CDR3 in DNA: TGTGCCAGCAGCTTAAAGGGGTCCAACTACGAGCAGTACTTC. Its translation: CASSLKGSNYEQYF. The V and J genes are TRBV7-3 and TRBJ2-7; TRBD1 might be the D (5 bases). Trimming pared 1 base from V and 3 bases from J, leaving 10 bases between. This CDR3 comprises 14 residues. Germline CDR1 is SGHTA and CDR2 is FQGTGA.

This clonotype was counted only a few times. This sequence joins TRBV3-1 and TRBJ2-7, with TRBD2 matching over 7 bases. The CDR3 runs 15 residues. The germline V gene encodes CDR1 LGHDT and CDR2 YNNKEL (reference sequence). The V and J ends lost 4 bases and 2 bases, in that order; junction bases with no gene match: 8. CDR3 coding DNA: TGTGCCAGCAGCCGAGAAGCGGGGTCAGCCTACGAGCAGTACTTC. This codes for CASSREAGSAYEQYF.

This clonotype is a singleton in its sample. This chain links TRBV27 with TRBJ2-1; TRBD2 aligns across 15 bases. The CDR3 extends over 15 amino acids. Germline assignment: CDR1 MNHEY and CDR2 SMNVEV (reference sequence). The V and J ends lost 5 bases and 7 bases, in that order; junction bases with no gene match: 3. CDR3 in DNA: TGTGCCAGCAGTATGGGACTAGCGGGAGGAAATGAGCAGTTCTTC. This encodes CASSMGLAGGNEQFF.

The chain is built from TRBV19 and TRBJ2-7; D is unclear. The germline CDR1 and CDR2 sequences are LNHDA and SQIVND (reference sequence). Trimming stripped 5 bases from V and 4 bases from J, with 18 bases between. The CDR3 spans 15 residues. The DNA for the CDR3 is TGTGCCAGTAGTCCCTCCTCAGGCCCCCCATACGAGCAGTACTTC. This encodes CASSPSSGPPYEQYF.